This T cell receptor beta chain was sequenced during a study of blood T cell repertoires in COVID-19. About the research overall: Sites across the United States, Italy and Spain contributed samples from acute and convalescent COVID-19. The cDNA or gDNA used as material had been derived from T cells, B-cell-depleted T cells, or PBMCs.

Assay used: immunoSEQ multiplex PCR; TCRdb lists only in-frame clones, some missing. The table records a few hundred thousand clones, less than 90% of them present only once. Participant reports of clinical history set cohort assignment. Before they entered the study, exposed participants had met a COVID-19 case within 2 weeks. The CDR3 length is 15 residues. The V and J ends lost 4 bases and 0 bases respectively, with 10 bases between them. CDR1 is LGHDT, CDR2 YNNKEL, per germline (reference sequence). The specimen sequenced was PBMCs or T cells enriched from blood (not recorded which). The sequence was collected from a woman in her thirties who had been exposed to COVID-19. The chain joins TRBV3-1 (or the pseudogene TRBV3-2) to TRBJ2-1, with D unresolved. Here the CDR3 DNA reads TGTGCCAGCAGCCGTCGGGTGAGCTCCTACAATGAGCAGTTCTTC. Its translation: CASSRRVSSYNEQFF.